This paragraph reports one T cell receptor beta chain. This clonotype came up many times. Its antigen remains unidentified. No per-base quality is available; no much larger clone lies one base away. This sample stems from a study of T-cell reconstitution after alpha-beta-depleted transplantation in children listed by TCRdb under 2016. About the study as a whole: Using TCR repertoire profiling, the study quantitatively followed how T-cell immune reconstitution unfolded in children after TCRalphabeta/CD19-depleted allogeneic hematopoietic cell transplantation. Here is what the overall study found, with its caveats: The apparently early recovery of alphabetaT-cell counts about two months after transplant reportedly depended on only several hundred rapidly expanded clones that came from non-depleted graft cells. In some patients, high TCRbeta diversity at day 60 was attributed to recipient T cells and intrathymic progenitors that had survived conditioning. Over the following months the frequencies of hyperexpanded clones went down, and after one year T-cell counts and TCRbeta diversity were mostly credited to newly produced T cells.

The library came from PCR. The sequencer listed for this sample is Illumina HiSeq 2500. To normalize quantification of the TCRbeta repertoire, the TCR libraries were built with molecular barcoding that relied on unique molecular identifiers. TCRdb's own reprocessing of the public reads used fastp at Q25 and MiXCR and kept productive beta chains. Merged by CDR3 protein, the rows form single entries marked with the most common genes and DNA. This sample has around 700,000 distinct CDR3 sequences in its table, and about an eighth of those were observed once. The ten top clones hold 0.75% to 0.85% of the sample. The intended sense of this specimen's treatment or condition label: allogeneic hematopoietic cell transplantation with graft depleted of TCRalphabeta T cells and CD19 B cells. The children who served as transplant recipients had been given grafts of TCRalphabeta/CD19-depleted allogeneic hematopoietic cells.

V is pruned by 5 bases and J by 2 bases, leaving 6 bases of the junction without a gene match. Taken from the germline V gene, the CDR1 and CDR2 loops are SQVTM and ANQGSEA. Its CDR3 holds 13 amino acids, cysteine through phenylalanine. The sequence is cut down to CDR3 DNA, 39 bases in frame from base 1. The V gene is TRBV29-1 and the J gene is TRBJ2-7, with 7 bases in between that match TRBD1. Material: PBMCs, obtained before TCRalphabeta/CD19-depleted stem cell transplant. The source of this sequence is a girl under 10 years old with congenital amegakaryocytic thrombocytopenia, due to receive a stem cell transplant. CDR3 protein: CSVLRGGPYEQYF. The DNA reads as follows: TGCAGCGTTCTTAGAGGGGGCCCCTACGAGCAGTACTTC.